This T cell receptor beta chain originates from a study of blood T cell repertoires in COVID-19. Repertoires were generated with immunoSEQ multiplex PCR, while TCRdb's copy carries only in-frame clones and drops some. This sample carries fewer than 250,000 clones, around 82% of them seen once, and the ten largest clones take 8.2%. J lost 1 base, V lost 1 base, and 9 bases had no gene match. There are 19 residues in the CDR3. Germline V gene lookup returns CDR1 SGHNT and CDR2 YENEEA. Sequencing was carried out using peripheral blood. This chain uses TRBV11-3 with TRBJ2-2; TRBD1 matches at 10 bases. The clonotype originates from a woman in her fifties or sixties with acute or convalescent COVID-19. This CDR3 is CASSLAGRDRGGNTGELFF. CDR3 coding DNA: TGTGCCAGCAGCTTAGCCGGTCGGGACAGGGGAGGGAACACCGGGGAGCTGTTTTTT. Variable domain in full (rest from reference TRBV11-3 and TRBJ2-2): EAGVVQSPRYKIIEKKQPVAFWCNPISGHNTLYWYLQNLGQGPELLIRYENEEAVDDSQLPKDRFSAERLKGVDSTLKIQPAELGDSAVYLCASSLAGRDRGGNTGELFFGEGSRLTVL.